This record looks at one T cell receptor beta chain sequence and its context. Its antigen is unidentified. The data were obtained in a study of somatic mutations in cytotoxic T cells in rheumatoid arthritis. Generated by immunoSEQ multiplex PCR, the TCRdb table keeps only in-frame clones and is missing some. The data show about 20,000 clones, roughly 72% seen once. General study points: CD8+ T-cell clonality did not differ significantly between rheumatoid arthritis patients and age-matched healthy controls. Among roughly 71 patients, roughly 8 showed a largest CD8+ clone that surpassed 20% of CD8+ cells.

V lost 2 bases and J 0 bases, leaving 8 bases between the germline ends. The CDR3 extends over 14 amino acids. Germline lookup yields CDR1 ENHRY and CDR2 SYGVKD. Sequencing was performed on CD8+ T cells sorted from blood. This clonotype was sampled from a man in his sixties in good health. The chain has TRBV10-3 and TRBJ2-7, with D maybe TRBD1 (5 bases). CDR3 in amino acids: CAISEPQGSYEQYF. CDR3 DNA sequence: TGTGCCATCAGTGAGCCGCAGGGCTCCTACGAGCAGTACTTC.